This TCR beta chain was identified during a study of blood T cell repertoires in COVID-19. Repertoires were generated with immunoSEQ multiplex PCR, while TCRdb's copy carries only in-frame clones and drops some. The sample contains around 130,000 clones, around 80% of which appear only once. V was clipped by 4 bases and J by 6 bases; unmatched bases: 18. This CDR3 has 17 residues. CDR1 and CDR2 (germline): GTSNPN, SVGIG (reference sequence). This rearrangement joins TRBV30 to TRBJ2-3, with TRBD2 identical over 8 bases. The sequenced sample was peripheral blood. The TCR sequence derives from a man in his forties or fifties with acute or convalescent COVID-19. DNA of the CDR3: TGTGCCTGGAAAGAAGGTGGGGCGGGGGGAATGTTGGATACGCAGTATTTT. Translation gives CAWKEGGAGGMLDTQYF. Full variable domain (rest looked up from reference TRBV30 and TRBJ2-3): SQTIHQWPATLVQPVGSPLSLECTVEGTSNPNLYWYRQAAGRGLQLLFYSVGIGQISSEVPQNLSASRPQDRQFILSSKKLLLSDSGFYLCAWKEGGAGGMLDTQYFGPGTRLTVL.